This T cell receptor beta chain comes out of a study of T cell changes during pregnancy in multiple sclerosis. Clones were read by immunoSEQ multiplex PCR, and TCRdb kept only the in-frame ones, dropping some. The sample records about 28,000 clones, roughly 89% being singletons. This CDR3 region has 17 residues. Unmatched junction bases numbered 6, after V lost 0 bases and J lost 3 bases. CDR1 is SGHNT, CDR2 YYREEE, per germline (reference sequence). The source is a female donor in good health, enrolled as a control in a pregnancy study. The chain combines TRBV5-4 with TRBJ2-3, with 11 bases aligning to TRBD2. The sequenced sample was CD4+ T cells from peripheral blood mononuclear cells, obtained in the first trimester of pregnancy. For the CDR3, the DNA is TGTGCCAGCAGCTTGGAGCCTAGCGGGAGGACGACAGATACGCAGTATTTT. The encoded protein is CASSLEPSGRTTDTQYF.